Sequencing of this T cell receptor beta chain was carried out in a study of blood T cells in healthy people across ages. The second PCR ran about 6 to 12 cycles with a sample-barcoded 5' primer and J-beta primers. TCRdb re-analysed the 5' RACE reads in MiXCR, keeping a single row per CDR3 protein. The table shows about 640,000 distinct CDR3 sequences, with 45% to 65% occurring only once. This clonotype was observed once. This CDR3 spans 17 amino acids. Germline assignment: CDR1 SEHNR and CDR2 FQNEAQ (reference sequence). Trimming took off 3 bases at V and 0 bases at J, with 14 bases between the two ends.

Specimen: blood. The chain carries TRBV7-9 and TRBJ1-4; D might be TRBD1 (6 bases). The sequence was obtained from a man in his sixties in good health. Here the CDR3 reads CASSFQGGQSTNEKLFF. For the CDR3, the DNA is TGTGCCAGCAGCTTCCAAGGGGGGCAGTCAACTAATGAAAAACTGTTTTTT.